These 5 T cell receptor beta chains were sequenced from one sample in a study of blood T cell repertoires in COVID-19. Assay: immunoSEQ multiplex PCR; the TCRdb copy retains only in-frame clones and omits some. This sample carries around 120,000 clones, 80% of them seen once, and the ten largest clones take 20% to 25%. Material for sequencing was peripheral blood. Every receptor here comes from a human donor in a cohort sampled during active COVID-19.

This clone was found a few times. The chain links TRBV18 to TRBJ2-2, with TRBD2 matching 7 bases. The CDR3 is made up of 15 amino acids. CDR1 and CDR2 (germline): KGHSH, LQKENI. V gave up 2 bases and J gave up 2 bases; unmatched junction bases: 2. The CDR3, as DNA: TGTGCCAGCTCACCAGCTAGCGGAAACACCGGGGAGCTGTTTTTT. Translated, it gives CASSPASGNTGELFF. Together with reference TRBV18 and TRBJ2-2, the CDR3 gives the full variable domain: NAGVMQNPRHLVRRRGQEARLRCSPMKGHSHVYWYRQLPEEGLKFMVYLQKENIIDESGMPKERFSAEFPKEGPSILRIQQVVRGDSAAYFCASSPASGNTGELFFGEGSRLTVL.

The chain employs TRBV12-2 and TRBJ1-1. TRBV12-2 has pseudogene status. This CDR3 is 15 amino acids long. CDR3 residues: CASRLQEEQGPEAFF. The CDR3 nucleotides are TGTGCAAGTCGCTTACAGGAGGAACAAGGCCCTGAAGCTTTCTTT.

The V call is TRBV5-6, the J call TRBJ2-6; a possible D gene is TRBD1 (6 bases). V was shortened by 1 base and J by 0 bases, with 14 bases between the two germline ends. CDR1 is SGHDT and CDR2 is YYEEEE in the germline V gene. This CDR3 has 18 residues. CDR3 protein: CASSLFVGANSGANVLTF. DNA of the CDR3: TGTGCCAGCAGCTTGTTTGTGGGGGCTAACTCTGGGGCCAACGTCCTGACTTTC. Complete variable domain (other parts from reference TRBV5-6 and TRBJ2-6): DAGVTQSPTHLIKTRGQQVTLRCSPKSGHDTVSWYQQALGQGPQFIFQYYEEEERQRGNFPDRFSGHQFPNYSSELNVNALLLGDSALYLCASSLFVGANSGANVLTFGAGSRLTVL.

CDR3 sequence reads: CASSPKTSSAETQYF. DNA of the CDR3: TGCGCCAGCAGCCCTAAGACTAGTTCAGCAGAGACCCAGTACTTC. This chain links TRBV5-1 with TRBJ2-5; possibly TRBD2 for D (6 bases). V shed 4 bases and J shed 4 bases, with 17 bases lying between them. Germline V gene sequence: CDR1 SGHRS, CDR2 YFSETQ. CDR3 length: 15 amino acids.

The chain is built from TRBV6-6 and TRBJ2-7; 8 bases align to TRBD1. Germline loops: CDR1 MNHNY, CDR2 SVGAGI (reference sequence). V was pared by 5 bases and J by 1 base, with 7 bases of the junction left unmatched. The CDR3 is 15 residues long. The DNA of the CDR3 is TGTGCCAGCAGTAAGGACAGGGACCGTTCCTACGAGCAGTACTTC. Translated: CASSKDRDRSYEQYF.